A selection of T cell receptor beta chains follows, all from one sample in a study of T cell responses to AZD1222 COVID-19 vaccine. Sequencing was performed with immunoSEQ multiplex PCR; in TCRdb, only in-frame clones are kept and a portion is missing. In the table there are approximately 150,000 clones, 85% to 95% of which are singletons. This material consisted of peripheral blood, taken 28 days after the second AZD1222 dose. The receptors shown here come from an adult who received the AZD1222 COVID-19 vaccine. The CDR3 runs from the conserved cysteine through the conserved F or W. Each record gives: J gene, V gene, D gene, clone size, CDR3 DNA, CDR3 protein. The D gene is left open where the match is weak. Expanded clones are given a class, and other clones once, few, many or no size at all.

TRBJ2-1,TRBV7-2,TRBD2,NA,TGTGCCAGCAGCTCCCGGACTAGCGGGAGCAATGAGCAGTTCTTC,CASSSRTSGSNEQFF
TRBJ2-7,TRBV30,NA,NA,TGTGCGGTTCGGACGTTCGCCTACGAGCAGTACTTC,CAVRTFAYEQYF
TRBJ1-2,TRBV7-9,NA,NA,TGTGCCGGGACTTATGGGGACCGAGCTAACTATGGCTACACCTTC,CAGTYGDRANYGYTF
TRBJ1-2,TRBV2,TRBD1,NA,TGTGCCAGCAGAGGGACAGGGAGGTCCTATGGCTACACCTTC,CASRGTGRSYGYTF
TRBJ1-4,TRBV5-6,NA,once,TGTGCCAGCAGCCGGGGGGAAAAACTGTTTTTT,CASSRGEKLFF
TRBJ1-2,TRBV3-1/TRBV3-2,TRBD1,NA,TGTGCCAGCAGCCTACCTATTGGGACAGTCGGCTATGGCTACACCTTC,CASSLPIGTVGYGYTF
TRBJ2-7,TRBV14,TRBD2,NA,TGTGCCAGCAGCGTTTGGACTAGCGGGCCTCGCGAGCAGTACTTC,CASSVWTSGPREQYF
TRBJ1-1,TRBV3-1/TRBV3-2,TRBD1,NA,TGTGCCAGCAGCCAAGATGGACAGGGATCGGGGACTGAAGCTTTCTTT,CASSQDGQGSGTEAFF
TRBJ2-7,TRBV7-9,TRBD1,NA,TGTGCCAGCAGCTCGACAGGGGGTACCTACGAGCAGTACTTC,CASSSTGGTYEQYF
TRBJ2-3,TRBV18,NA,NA,TGTGCCAGCTCACCGCCTTCCCCGCACTTCACAGATACGCAGTATTTT,CASSPPSPHFTDTQYF
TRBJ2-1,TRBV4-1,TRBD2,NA,TGCGCCAGCAGCCACCCGTCCGGGACTAGCGGGAATAGGGGATACAATGAGCAGTTCTTC,CASSHPSGTSGNRGYNEQFF
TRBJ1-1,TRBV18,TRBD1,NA,TGTGCCAGCTCACAGCGCGAGGGACAGGGGGCAGAAGCTTTCTTT,CASSQREGQGAEAFF
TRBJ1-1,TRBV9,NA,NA,TGTGCCAGCAGCGTTGACAATTCGAACACTGAAGCTTTCTTT,CASSVDNSNTEAFF
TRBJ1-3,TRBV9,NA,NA,TGTGCCAGCAGCGTAGACTTCCGATCGCCCATATATTTT,CASSVDFRSPIYF
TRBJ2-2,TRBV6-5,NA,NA,TGTGCCAGCATCCCAGTAAACACCGGGGAGCTGTTTTTT,CASIPVNTGELFF
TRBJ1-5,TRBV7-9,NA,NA,TGTGCCAGCAGCTCGAACCTCTGGGGGCCCGTACAACAGCCCCAGCATTTT,CASSSNLWGPVQQPQHF
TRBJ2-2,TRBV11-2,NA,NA,TGTGCCAGCGCATCCGTATCGAACACCGGGGAGCTGTTTTTT,CASASVSNTGELFF
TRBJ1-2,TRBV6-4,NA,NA,TGTGCCAGCAGTGATTCAGGGGTGAACTATGGCTACACCTTC,CASSDSGVNYGYTF
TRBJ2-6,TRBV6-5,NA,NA,TGTGCCAGCGGGGAGGGACACTCTGGGGCCAACGTCCTGACTTTC,CASGEGHSGANVLTF
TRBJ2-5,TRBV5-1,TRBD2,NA,TGCGCCAGCAGCCGAACTAGCGGGAGGGCCCAAATTTTCCAAGAGACCCAGTACTTC,CASSRTSGRAQIFQETQYF
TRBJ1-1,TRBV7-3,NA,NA,TGTGCCAGCAGCCGCGGAGGCTCCACTGAAGCTTTCTTT,CASSRGGSTEAFF
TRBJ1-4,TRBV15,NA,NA,TGTGCCACCAGCTTAGAAGGCCTCTCGTATGAAAAACTGTTTTTT,CATSLEGLSYEKLFF